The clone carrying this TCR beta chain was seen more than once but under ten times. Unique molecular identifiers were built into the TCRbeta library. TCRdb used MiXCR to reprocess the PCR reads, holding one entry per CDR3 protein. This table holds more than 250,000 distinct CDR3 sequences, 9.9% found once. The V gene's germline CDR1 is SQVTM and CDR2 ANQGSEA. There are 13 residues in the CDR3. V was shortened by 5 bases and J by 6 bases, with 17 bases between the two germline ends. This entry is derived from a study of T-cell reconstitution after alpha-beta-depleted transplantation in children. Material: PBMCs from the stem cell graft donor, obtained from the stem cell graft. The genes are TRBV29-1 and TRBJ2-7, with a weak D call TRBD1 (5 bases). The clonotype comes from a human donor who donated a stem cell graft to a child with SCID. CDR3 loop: CSVLRVGMFEQYF. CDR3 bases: TGCAGCGTTCTCAGGGTGGGGATGTTCGAGCAGTACTTC.